Below are 5 T cell receptor beta chains sequenced from a single sample in a study of cytomegalovirus exposure and HLA in healthy donors. PCR employed 60 Vbeta and 13 Jbeta primers. Assay: immunoSEQ multiplex PCR; the TCRdb copy retains only in-frame clones and omits some. The table has about 160,000 clones, almost 80% seen once. The sequenced sample consisted of PBMCs. These receptors were obtained from a woman in her forties or fifties in good health and CMV-seronegative.

This clone has only a few counts. V usage is TRBV12-5 and J usage is TRBJ1-1, with D possibly TRBD1 on 6 matching bases. The CDR3 loop spans 13 amino acids. Germline V gene lookup returns CDR1 LGHNT and CDR2 FRNRAP. V lost 8 bases, J lost 1 base, and 11 bases lay in between. CDR3 protein: CASTPTGNTEAFF. Written as DNA, the CDR3 is TGTGCTAGTACCCCGACAGGGAACACTGAAGCTTTCTTT. The variable domain in full, completed from reference TRBV12-5 and TRBJ1-1, reads DARVTQTPRHKVTEMGQEVTMRCQPILGHNTVFWYRQTMMQGLELLAYFRNRAPLDDSGMPKDRFSAEMPDATLATLKIQPSEPRDSAVYFCASTPTGNTEAFFGQGTRLTVV.

CDR3 sequence reads: CASSQVQGTGNTIYF. The DNA for the CDR3 is TGCGCCAGCAGCCAAGTCCAGGGCACTGGAAACACCATATATTTT. J is TRBJ1-3 and V is TRBV4-1; D perhaps matches TRBD1 (5 bases). With 1 base removed from V and 2 bases from J, the gap between germline ends came to 9 bases. CDR1 and CDR2 from the germline V gene are MGHRA and YSYEKL. This CDR3 contains 15 residues.

This sequence joins TRBV6-5 and TRBJ2-1; perhaps TRBD1 as D (6 bases). Trimming stripped 7 bases from V and 1 base from J, with 11 bases between. This CDR3 has 14 amino acids. In germline, CDR1 is MNHEY, CDR2 SVGAGI. The chain's CDR3 is CASTGQPSYNEQFF. CDR3 DNA sequence: TGTGCCAGCACCGGACAGCCTTCCTACAATGAGCAGTTCTTC.

V gene TRBV14 combines with J gene TRBJ1-1; a possible D gene is TRBD1 (5 bases). The germline CDR1 and CDR2 sequences are SGHDN and FVKESK. CDR3 size: 14 residues. V lost 0 bases, J lost 4 bases, and 9 bases lay in between. CDR3 bases: TGTGCCAGCAGCCAAGATGGCAGGGCCACTGAAGCTTTCTTT. Residues: CASSQDGRATEAFF.

This chain joins TRBV2 and TRBJ1-1, with TRBD1 matching over 7 bases. Unmatched junction bases numbered 6, after V lost 5 bases and J lost 3 bases. Germline CDR1 is SNHLY and CDR2 is FYNNEI. The CDR3 length is 14 residues. The CDR3 DNA is TGTGCCAGCAGTACCACAGGGGTATACACTGAAGCTTTCTTT. It translates to CASSTTGVYTEAFF.